The 23 T cell receptor beta chains in this list originate from one sample, sequenced in a study of vaccination and CD4 T cells after COVID-19 (dated by TCRdb to between 2021 and 2024). No antigen has been assigned to these receptors. The treatment or condition label, as the study defines it: approximately nine-day PBMC culture with coronavirus spike peptide pools or control peptides (ViraFEST assay). CD4+ T cells from unexposed donors were collected before the COVID-19 pandemic (2011-2018). Library preparation used PCR. The sequencing machine was an Illumina iSeq 100. At the Johns Hopkins FTIC core, DNA from the cultured CD4+ T cells underwent TCR sequencing with the Oncomine TCR Beta short-read assay. TCRdb handled the public reads itself, with Q25 trimming in fastp and clone calling in MiXCR, and kept productive beta chains. Rows with one shared CDR3 protein collapse into an entry with the most common genes and DNA. The sample contains approximately 6,700 distinct CDR3 sequences, just under 40% of them found a single time. The ten largest account for under 25% of the sample.

The sequenced sample consisted of CD4+ T cells from blood, cultured in vitro. The receptors shown here come from a human donor in good health.

This clonotype was seen only a few times. This chain links TRBV20-1 with TRBJ2-3; 8 bases match TRBD2. Germline V CDR1 and CDR2: DFQATT, SNEGSKA (reference sequence). V shed 3 bases, J shed 2 bases, and the junction held 13 bases outside the gene matches. The CDR3 contains 17 residues. As DNA, the CDR3 is TGCAGTGCTAGTCTCCCGGGGAAGCGGGGGACCACAGATACGCAGTATTTT. Its protein product is CSASLPGKRGTTDTQYF.

The J gene is TRBJ1-2, the V gene TRBV5-6; D is unresolved. CDR3 length: 13 amino acids. Germline V gene lookup returns CDR1 SGHDT and CDR2 YYEEEE. V shed 0 bases and J shed 6 bases, with 9 bases lying between them. The CDR3 DNA follows: TGTGCCAGCAGCTTGGCCGTATATGATGGCTACACCTTC. This sequence encodes CASSLAVYDGYTF. The whole variable domain, filled in from reference TRBV5-6 and TRBJ1-2, reads DAGVTQSPTHLIKTRGQQVTLRCSPKSGHDTVSWYQQALGQGPQFIFQYYEEEERQRGNFPDRFSGHQFPNYSSELNVNALLLGDSALYLCASSLAVYDGYTFGSGTRLTVV.

In this sample, this clonotype turned up a few times. V and J are TRBV6-1 and TRBJ1-2, with TRBD1 matching over 10 bases. Germline V gene lookup returns CDR1 MNHNS and CDR2 SASEGT. The trim removed 8 bases at V and 6 bases at J, leaving 3 bases unmatched. The CDR3 totals 12 residues. CDR3 sequence (DNA): TGTGCCAGCGGAGACAGGGGGCATGGCTACACCTTC. It specifies CASGDRGHGYTF.

The rearrangement joins TRBV5-1 to TRBJ1-1; D call uncertain. Germline loops: CDR1 SGHRS, CDR2 YFSETQ. The ends were cut back, 1 base at V and 5 bases at J, with 6 bases in the middle. This CDR3 contains 12 residues. The CDR3 DNA follows: TGCGCCAGCAGCTTGATAGGAACTGAAGCTTTCTTT. It encodes CASSLIGTEAFF.

The gene calls are TRBV29-1 and TRBJ1-2, with 10 bases fitting TRBD1. Trimming at V came to 6 bases and at J to 3 bases, leaving 4 bases not matched to a gene. Per the germline V gene, CDR1 is SQVTM and CDR2 is ANQGSEA. This CDR3 has 13 amino acids. CDR3: CSVGQGMDYGYTF. As DNA, the CDR3 is TGCAGCGTGGGACAGGGGATGGACTATGGCTACACCTTC. The full variable domain, with the rest looked up from reference TRBV29-1 and TRBJ1-2, is SAVISQKPSRDICQRGTSLTIQCQVDSQVTMMFWYRQQPGQSLTLIATANQGSEATYESGFVIDKFPISRPNLTFSTLTVSNMSPEDSSIYLCSVGQGMDYGYTFGSGTRLTVV.

The J gene is TRBJ1-5, the V gene TRBV7-6; TRBD1 matches 7 bases. CDR3 length equals 16 residues. V lost 5 bases and J lost 8; bases outside the gene matches: 15. Germline V gives CDR1 SGHVS, CDR2 FNYEAQ. In nucleotides, the CDR3 is TGTGCCAGCAGCGGCAAGGGGGCCCCCACAATGGAGCCCCAGCATTTT. Encoded protein: CASSGKGAPTMEPQHF.

This sequence joins TRBV6-1 and TRBJ1-5, with 7 bases lining up with TRBD1. Germline lookup yields CDR1 MNHNS and CDR2 SASEGT. The V gene end was trimmed by 6 bases and the J gene end by 1 base; junction bases not matched to a gene: 9. The CDR3 extends over 16 amino acids. The CDR3 sequence: CASSIGGQASNQPQHF. The CDR3 DNA sequence: TGTGCCAGCAGCATCGGAGGACAGGCCAGCAATCAGCCCCAGCATTTT.

This clonotype occurred a few times. The chain employs TRBV20-1 and TRBJ1-4; D is unresolved. CDR1 is DFQATT, CDR2 SNEGSKA, per germline (reference sequence). The V and J ends lost 0 bases and 5 bases respectively, with 7 bases between them. The CDR3 has 13 residues. The CDR3 spells CSAREGGNEKLFF. The CDR3 DNA is TGCAGTGCTAGAGAGGGAGGCAATGAAAAACTGTTTTTT.

In its sample, this clonotype was seen a few times. A read error may produce the germline difference seen at one junction end. This chain links TRBV7-9 with TRBJ2-2; D not resolved. CDR3 length equals 13 residues. Germline V gene sequence: CDR1 SEHNR, CDR2 FQNEAQ (reference sequence). The CDR3 loop is CASSLDVSGELFF. The CDR3 DNA reads TGTGCCAGCAGTTTAGACGTCAGCGGGGAGCTGTTTTTT.

The chain combines TRBV20-1 with TRBJ1-2; D uncertain. This CDR3 region has 12 residues. V lost 0 bases and J 5 bases, leaving 7 bases between the germline ends. Germline values: CDR1 DFQATT, CDR2 SNEGSKA (reference sequence). The DNA of the CDR3 is TGCAGTGCTAGAGACCATCTATATGGCTACACCTTC. Amino acids: CSARDHLYGYTF.

This clonotype appeared a few times. The chain couples TRBV20-1 to TRBJ2-7, with TRBD2 matching over 8 bases. The CDR3 is 13 residues long. J was trimmed by 4 bases and V by 2 bases; bases with no gene match: 4. Germline lookup yields CDR1 DFQATT and CDR2 SNEGSKA (reference sequence). In nucleotides, the CDR3 is TGCAGTGCTAGACCGGGACTAGAATACGAGCAGTACTTC. This gives the protein CSARPGLEYEQYF.

This clonotype has only a few counts. The chain links TRBV7-6 to TRBJ1-1; TRBD1 might be the D (5 bases). The CDR3 consists of 15 residues. Per germline, CDR1 SGHVS and CDR2 FNYEAQ. Trimming shortened V by 2 bases and J by 4 bases, and 14 bases separated the two germline ends. The CDR3 here is CASSLRGERATEAFF. The CDR3 DNA sequence: TGTGCCAGCAGCTTAAGAGGGGAGCGGGCCACTGAAGCTTTCTTT.

The J gene is TRBJ2-3, the V gene TRBV6-1; D not certain. Germline CDR1 reads MNHNS; CDR2 reads SASEGT. The CDR3 spans 13 residues. V gave up 2 bases and J gave up 5 bases, with 8 bases separating them. CDR3 nucleotides: TGTGCCAGCAGTGAAACCGACGGAGATACGCAGTATTTT. Protein sequence: CASSETDGDTQYF.

The V call is TRBV27, the J call TRBJ1-2; 9 nucleotides match TRBD1. The length of the CDR3 is 14 residues. After removal of 6 bases from V and 8 bases from J, the junction contained 10 bases not matched to a gene. Germline lookup yields CDR1 MNHEY and CDR2 SMNVEV (reference sequence). The DNA for the CDR3 is TGTGCCAGCAGCTCATCACAGGGGGCGGGGGGCTACACCTTC. It encodes CASSSSQGAGGYTF.

This chain links TRBV20-1 with TRBJ2-1; 7 nucleotides match TRBD2. From germline, CDR1 is DFQATT and CDR2 SNEGSKA (reference sequence). The CDR3 covers 14 residues. V lost 7 bases, J lost 9 bases, and 15 bases stayed unmatched. In nucleotides, the CDR3 is TGCAGTGAGAGCCGACCGGGGGGTAGCAGTGAGCAGTTCTTC. Its protein product is CSESRPGGSSEQFF.

With regard to this clonotype: One base away lies a much larger clone, so this may be a sequencing read error. The chain employs TRBV4-2 and TRBJ2-3; D could derive from TRBD1 or TRBD2 (5 bases each). This CDR3 has 18 amino acids. Per germline, CDR1 LGHNA and CDR2 YNFKEQ. The CDR3 is CAGSQASSWDGVGYTQYF. DNA for the CDR3: TGTGCCGGCAGCCAAGCCAGCTCCTGGGACGGGGTCGGATATACGCAGTATTTT.

The CDR3: CASSSQGGDQPQHF. CDR3 DNA sequence: TGTGCCAGCAGTTCCCAGGGGGGGGATCAGCCCCAGCATTTT. The chain has TRBV6-5 and TRBJ1-5, with 7 nucleotides matching TRBD1. This CDR3 has 14 residues. After removal of 4 bases from V and 5 bases from J, the junction contained 5 bases not matched to a gene. The germline CDR1 and CDR2 sequences are MNHEY and SVGAGI.

The chain combines TRBV2 with TRBJ1-6, with D possibly matching TRBD1 (5 bases). From germline, CDR1 is SNHLY and CDR2 FYNNEI. V gave up 6 bases and J gave up 9 bases, with 21 bases separating them. CDR3 length equals 16 residues. CDR3 in amino acids: CASSDPTASGTSPLHF. DNA for the CDR3: TGTGCCAGCAGCGACCCCACGGCATCGGGGACTTCACCCCTCCACTTT.

CDR3 in DNA: TGCAGTGCTAACCACGGGCGGGACTATGGCTACACCTTC. Translation gives CSANHGRDYGYTF. The chain links TRBV20-1 to TRBJ1-2, with D unclear. The CDR3 has 13 residues. V lost 4 bases, J lost 3 bases, and 12 bases lay in between. Germline CDR1 reads DFQATT; CDR2 reads SNEGSKA (reference sequence).

CDR3 sequence reads: CASSEQGGSYNEQFF. Here the CDR3 DNA reads TGTGCCAGCAGTGAGCAGGGGGGCTCCTACAATGAGCAGTTCTTC. The rearrangement joins TRBV6-1 to TRBJ2-1; tentatively, D is TRBD1 (7 bases). The CDR3 totals 15 residues. V gave up 3 bases and J gave up 0 bases, with 9 bases separating them. Germline V lookup: CDR1 MNHNS, CDR2 SASEGT.

This clonotype was seen a handful of times. The CDR3 nucleotides read TGTGCCAGCAGTTACTCCCAGAGGACTGAAGCTTTCTTT. The encoded protein is CASSYSQRTEAFF. The chain links TRBV6-5 to TRBJ1-1; unclear D gene. V gave up 0 bases and J gave up 5 bases, with 7 bases separating them. The CDR3 extends over 13 amino acids. Germline loops: CDR1 MNHEY, CDR2 SVGAGI.

This clonotype was counted only a few times. The V gene is TRBV7-3, the J gene TRBJ1-2; no reliable D call. The CDR3 runs to 14 residues. Germline V CDR1 and CDR2: SGHTA, FQGTGA. With 2 bases removed from V and 7 bases from J, the gap between germline ends came to 14 bases. The CDR3 spells CASSLSGPVGGYTF. The CDR3 bases are TGTGCCAGCAGCTTATCGGGCCCGGTGGGTGGCTACACCTTC.

Here the CDR3 DNA reads TGTGCCAGCAGCAAAGTCGCCTACGAGCAGTACTTC. Translation gives CASSKVAYEQYF. The rearrangement uses TRBV12-3 or TRBV12-4 and TRBJ2-7; no clear D. The CDR3 consists of 12 residues. V dropped 6 bases and J dropped 2 bases, with 8 bases sitting between them.